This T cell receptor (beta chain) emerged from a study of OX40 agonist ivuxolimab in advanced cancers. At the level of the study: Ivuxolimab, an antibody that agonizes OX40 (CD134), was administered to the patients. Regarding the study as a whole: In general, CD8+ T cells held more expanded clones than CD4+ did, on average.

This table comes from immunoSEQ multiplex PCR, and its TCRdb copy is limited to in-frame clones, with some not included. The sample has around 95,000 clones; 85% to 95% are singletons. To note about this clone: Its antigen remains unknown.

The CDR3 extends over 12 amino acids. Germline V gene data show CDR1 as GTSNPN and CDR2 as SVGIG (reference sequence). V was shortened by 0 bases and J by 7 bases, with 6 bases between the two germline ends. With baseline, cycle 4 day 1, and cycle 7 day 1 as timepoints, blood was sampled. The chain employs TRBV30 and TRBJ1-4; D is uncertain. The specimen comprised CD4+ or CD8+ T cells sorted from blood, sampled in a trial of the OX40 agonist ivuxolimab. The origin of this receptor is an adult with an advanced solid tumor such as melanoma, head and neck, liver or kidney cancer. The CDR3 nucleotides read TGTGCCTGGAGTGTACTGTCTGAAAAACTGTTTTTT. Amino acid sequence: CAWSVLSEKLFF. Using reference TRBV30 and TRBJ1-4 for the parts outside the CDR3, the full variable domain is SQTIHQWPATLVQPVGSPLSLECTVEGTSNPNLYWYRQAAGRGLQLLFYSVGIGQISSEVPQNLSASRPQDRQFILSSKKLLLSDSGFYLCAWSVLSEKLFFGSGTQLSVL.